The next 13 T cell receptor beta chains were all read from a single sample in a study of cytomegalovirus exposure and HLA in healthy donors. Use of 60 Vbeta and 13 Jbeta primers characterized the PCR. Profiled with immunoSEQ multiplex PCR; TCRdb holds only in-frame clones, not every one. The repertoire holds some 160,000 clones, with approximately 70% as singletons. The sequenced material came from PBMCs. The origin of the receptors is a young woman in good health and CMV-seropositive.

CDR3 loop: CASTHNTPGRTNPTYGYTF. DNA for the CDR3: TGTGCCAGCACCCATAATACTCCCGGACGGACAAACCCTACCTATGGCTACACCTTC. The J gene is TRBJ1-2, the V gene TRBV7-9; a possible D gene is TRBD1 (5 bases). Between the trimmed V and J ends, which lost 7 bases and 4 bases, there was a span of 31 bases. Germline loops: CDR1 SEHNR, CDR2 FQNEAQ (reference sequence). The CDR3 spans 19 residues. The whole variable domain, filled in from reference TRBV7-9 and TRBJ1-2, reads DTGVSQNPRHKITKRGQNVTFRCDPISEHNRLYWYRQTLGQGPEFLTYFQNEAQLEKSRLLSDRFSAERPKGSFSTLEIQRTEQGDSAMYLCASTHNTPGRTNPTYGYTFGSGTRLTVV.

This chain joins TRBV9 and TRBJ1-6; D gene ambiguous. Per germline, CDR1 SGDLS and CDR2 YYNGEE. Trimming left V 3 bases short and J 0 bases short, with 7 bases between. The CDR3 is 15 residues long. Here the CDR3 reads CASSGSGSYNSPLHF. The CDR3, as DNA: TGTGCCAGCAGCGGATCGGGCTCCTATAATTCACCCCTCCACTTT.

This chain uses TRBV12-2 with TRBJ1-2; TRBD1 is the table's D call and was not checked against the DNA. TRBV12-2 is annotated as a pseudogene. The CDR3 extends over 15 amino acids. The CDR3 DNA follows: TGTGCAAGTCGCCCACCTGGACAGGGTGACTATGGCTACACCTTC. Translated: CASRPPGQGDYGYTF.

The chain has TRBV30 and TRBJ2-1; 7 bases map to TRBD2. This CDR3 has 16 amino acids. Germline loops: CDR1 GTSNPN, CDR2 SVGIG (reference sequence). Trimming removed 2 bases from V and 3 bases from J; junction bases left unmatched: 10. For the CDR3, the DNA is TGTGCCTGGAGTCCCCCCCGGGGGGTTGGCTACAATGAGCAGTTCTTC. This translates into CAWSPPRGVGYNEQFF.

The rearrangement joins TRBV7-9 to TRBJ2-7; tentative D call: TRBD2 (7 bases). The V gene lost 3 bases and the J gene lost 7 bases, with 13 bases spanning the gap. Germline CDR1 is SEHNR and CDR2 is FQNEAQ (reference sequence). The CDR3 is 13 amino acids. The CDR3, as DNA: TGTGCCAGCAGCTTTGCGGGGGCGCAGGAGCAGTACTTC. This encodes CASSFAGAQEQYF.

This chain links TRBV4-1 with TRBJ1-2, with D perhaps matching TRBD1 (5 bases). Germline values: CDR1 MGHRA, CDR2 YSYEKL. CDR3 length: 17 amino acids. The V end was cut by 0 bases, the J end by 8 bases, with 22 bases between. The DNA of the CDR3 is TGCGCCAGCAGCCAAGACCCCACCCTTTGGGGCGAACGAGGCTACACCTTC. Translation gives CASSQDPTLWGERGYTF.

This clone was detected only once. The gene calls are TRBV30 and TRBJ1-2; 10 nucleotides agree with TRBD1. The CDR3 contains 14 residues. Trimming cost V 0 bases and J 6 bases; bases outside gene matches: 4. Germline CDR1 and CDR2: GTSNPN and SVGIG (reference sequence). CDR3 sequence reads: CAWSVGQGGNGYTF. CDR3 DNA sequence: TGTGCCTGGAGTGTCGGACAGGGGGGCAATGGCTACACCTTC.

This sequence joins TRBV28 and TRBJ1-1; D is undetermined. The germline gives CDR1 MDHEN, CDR2 SYDVKM. This CDR3 is 14 amino acids long. V was pared by 3 bases and J by 5 bases, with 13 bases between. CDR3 region: CASSFRSYLTEAFF. In DNA form, the CDR3 reads TGTGCCAGCAGTTTTCGGTCGTACCTGACTGAAGCTTTCTTT.

Concerning this clone: The same CDR3 also results from other DNA sequences found in this sample. The chain recombines TRBV7-3 with TRBJ2-3, with TRBD2 matching over 14 bases. The germline V gene has CDR1 SGHTA and CDR2 FQGTGA. V shed 1 base and J 5 bases; nucleotides not matched to a gene: 5. This CDR3 has 17 residues. This CDR3 reads CASSLIGLAGGQDTQYF. The CDR3 nucleotides read TGTGCCAGCAGCTTAATTGGACTAGCGGGGGGTCAAGATACGCAGTATTTT.

The genes are TRBV7-2 and TRBJ2-1; D possibly corresponds to TRBD2 (5 bases). Between the trimmed V and J ends, which lost 0 bases and 8 bases, there was a span of 5 bases. The germline V gene has CDR1 SGHTA and CDR2 FQGNSA. The CDR3 totals 12 residues. The CDR3 coding sequence is TGTGCCAGCAGCTTAGCGCGGGATGAGCAGTTCTTC. Encoded protein: CASSLARDEQFF.

The chain carries TRBV19 and TRBJ2-2; TRBD2 aligns across 11 bases. The CDR3 length is 18 residues. Germline V gives CDR1 LNHDA, CDR2 SQIVND (reference sequence). The J segment lost 5 bases and the V segment lost 3 bases, leaving 11 bases of the junction unmatched. In DNA, the CDR3 is TGTGCCAGTAGTATTTTCTTACTAGCGGGGGCGGATACCGGGGAGCTGTTTTTT. Translating gives CASSIFLLAGADTGELFF.

The chain links TRBV6-1 to TRBJ2-5; 12 bases are shared with TRBD2. The CDR3 has 15 residues. J lost 5 bases, V lost 6 bases, and 7 bases had no gene match. Germline V gene lookup returns CDR1 MNHNS and CDR2 SASEGT. The CDR3 loop reads CASRILAGGSETQYF. In nucleotides, the CDR3 is TGTGCCAGCAGAATACTAGCGGGAGGAAGTGAGACCCAGTACTTC.

The V call is TRBV11-1, the J call TRBJ2-7; 7 bases map to TRBD2. The CDR3 length is 14 residues. V shed 2 bases and J 3 bases; nucleotides not matched to a gene: 4. Germline V gene lookup returns CDR1 SGHAT and CDR2 FQDESV (reference sequence). CDR3 DNA: TGTGCCAGCAGCTTATTTGCGGGGGACTACGAGCAGTACTTC. Protein: CASSLFAGDYEQYF.